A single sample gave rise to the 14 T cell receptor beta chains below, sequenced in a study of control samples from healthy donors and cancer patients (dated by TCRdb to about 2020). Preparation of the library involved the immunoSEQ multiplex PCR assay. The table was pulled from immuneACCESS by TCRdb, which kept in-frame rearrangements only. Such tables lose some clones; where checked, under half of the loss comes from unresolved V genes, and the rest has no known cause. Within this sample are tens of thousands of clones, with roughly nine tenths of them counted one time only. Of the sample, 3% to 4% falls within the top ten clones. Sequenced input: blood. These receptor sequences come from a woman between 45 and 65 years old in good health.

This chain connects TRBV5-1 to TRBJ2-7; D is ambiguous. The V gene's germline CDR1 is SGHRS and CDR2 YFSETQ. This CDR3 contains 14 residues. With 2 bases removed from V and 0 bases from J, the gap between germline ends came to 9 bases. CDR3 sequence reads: CASSFGGSSYEQYF. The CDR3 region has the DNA TGCGCCAGCAGCTTCGGCGGCTCCTCCTACGAGCAGTACTTC.

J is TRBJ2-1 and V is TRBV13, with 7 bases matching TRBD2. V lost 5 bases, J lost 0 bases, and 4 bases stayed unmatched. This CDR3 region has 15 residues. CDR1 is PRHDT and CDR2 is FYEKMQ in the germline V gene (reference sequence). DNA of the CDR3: TGTGCCAGCAGCCCGGGGGGTACCTCCTACAATGAGCAGTTCTTC. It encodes CASSPGGTSYNEQFF.

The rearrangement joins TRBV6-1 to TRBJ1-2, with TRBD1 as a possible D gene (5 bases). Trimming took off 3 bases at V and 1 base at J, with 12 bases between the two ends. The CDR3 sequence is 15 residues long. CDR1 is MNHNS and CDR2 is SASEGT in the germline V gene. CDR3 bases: TGTGCCAGCAGTGACAGGGCCAAGAATAACTATGGCTACACCTTC. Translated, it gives CASSDRAKNNYGYTF.

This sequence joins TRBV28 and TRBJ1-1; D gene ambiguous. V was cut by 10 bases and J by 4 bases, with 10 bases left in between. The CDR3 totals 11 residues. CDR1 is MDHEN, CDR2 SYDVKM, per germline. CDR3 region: CATSLATEAFF. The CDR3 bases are TGTGCCACCTCCCTAGCCACTGAAGCTTTCTTT.

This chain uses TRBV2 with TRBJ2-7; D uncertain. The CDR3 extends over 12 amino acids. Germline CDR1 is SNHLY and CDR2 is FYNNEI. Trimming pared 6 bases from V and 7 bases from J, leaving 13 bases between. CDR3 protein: CASSPLEEEQYF. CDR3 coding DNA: TGTGCCAGCAGCCCTCTCGAGGAGGAGCAGTACTTC.

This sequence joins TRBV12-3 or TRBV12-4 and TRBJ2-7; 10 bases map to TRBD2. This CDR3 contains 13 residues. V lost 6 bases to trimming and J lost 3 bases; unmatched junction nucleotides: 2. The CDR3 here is CASRRTSGYEQYF. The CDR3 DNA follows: TGTGCCAGCAGGAGGACTAGCGGCTACGAGCAGTACTTC.

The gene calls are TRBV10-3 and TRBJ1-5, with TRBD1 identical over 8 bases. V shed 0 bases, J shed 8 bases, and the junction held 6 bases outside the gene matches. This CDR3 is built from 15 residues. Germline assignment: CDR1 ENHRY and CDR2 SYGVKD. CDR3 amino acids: CAISESGTGVKPQHF. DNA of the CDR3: TGTGCCATCAGTGAGTCGGGGACAGGAGTTAAGCCCCAGCATTTT.

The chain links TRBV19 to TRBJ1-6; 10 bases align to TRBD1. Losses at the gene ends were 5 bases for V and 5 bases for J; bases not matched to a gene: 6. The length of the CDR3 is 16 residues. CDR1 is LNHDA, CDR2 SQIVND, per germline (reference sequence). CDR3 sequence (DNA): TGTGCCAGTAGTCCCCGACAGGGGGCTAATAATTCACCCCTCCACTTT. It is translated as CASSPRQGANNSPLHF. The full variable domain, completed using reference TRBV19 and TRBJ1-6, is DGGITQSPKYLFRKEGQNVTLSCEQNLNHDAMYWYRQDPGQGLRLIYYSQIVNDFQKGDIAEGYSVSREKKESFPLTVTSAQKNPTAFYLCASSPRQGANNSPLHFGNGTRLTVT.

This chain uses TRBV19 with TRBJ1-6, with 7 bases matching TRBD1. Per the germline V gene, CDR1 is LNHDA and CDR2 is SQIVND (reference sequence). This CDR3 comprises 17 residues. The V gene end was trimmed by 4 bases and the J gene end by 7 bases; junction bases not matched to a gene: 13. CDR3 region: CASSTRSKGTANSPLHF. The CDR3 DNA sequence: TGTGCCAGTAGTACAAGATCAAAAGGGACAGCCAATTCACCCCTCCACTTT.

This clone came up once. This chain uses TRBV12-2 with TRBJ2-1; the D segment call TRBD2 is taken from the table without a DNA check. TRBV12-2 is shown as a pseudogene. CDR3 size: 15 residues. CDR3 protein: CASRPPVGNSNEQFF. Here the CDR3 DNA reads TGTGCAAGTCGCCCCCCTGTCGGGAACTCAAATGAGCAGTTCTTC.

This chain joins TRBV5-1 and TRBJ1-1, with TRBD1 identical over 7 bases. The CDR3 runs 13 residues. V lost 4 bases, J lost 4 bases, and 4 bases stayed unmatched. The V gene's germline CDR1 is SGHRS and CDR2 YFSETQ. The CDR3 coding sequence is TGCGCCAGCAGCAATCAGGGGGGCACTGAAGCTTTCTTT. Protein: CASSNQGGTEAFF.

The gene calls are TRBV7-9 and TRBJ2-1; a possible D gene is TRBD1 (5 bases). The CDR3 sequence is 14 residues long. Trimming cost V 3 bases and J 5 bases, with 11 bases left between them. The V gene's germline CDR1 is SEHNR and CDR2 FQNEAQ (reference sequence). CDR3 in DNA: TGTGCCAGCAGCTTCCAGGGAATGGACAATGAGCAGTTCTTC. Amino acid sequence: CASSFQGMDNEQFF. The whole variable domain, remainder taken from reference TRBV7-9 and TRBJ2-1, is DTGVSQNPRHKITKRGQNVTFRCDPISEHNRLYWYRQTLGQGPEFLTYFQNEAQLEKSRLLSDRFSAERPKGSFSTLEIQRTEQGDSAMYLCASSFQGMDNEQFFGPGTRLTVL.

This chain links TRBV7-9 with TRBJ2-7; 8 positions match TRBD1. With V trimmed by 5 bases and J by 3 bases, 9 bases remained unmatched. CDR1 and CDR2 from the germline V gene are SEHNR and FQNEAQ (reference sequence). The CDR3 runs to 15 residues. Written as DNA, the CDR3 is TGTGCCAGCAGCCCCCCCACAGGGGGGTACTACGAGCAGTACTTC. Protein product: CASSPPTGGYYEQYF.

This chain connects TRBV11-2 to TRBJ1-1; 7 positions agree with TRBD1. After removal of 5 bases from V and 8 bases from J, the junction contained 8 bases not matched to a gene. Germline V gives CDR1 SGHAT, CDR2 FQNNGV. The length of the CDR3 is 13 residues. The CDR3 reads CASSPTQGLEAFF. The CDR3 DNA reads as TGTGCCAGCAGCCCTACACAGGGGTTAGAAGCTTTCTTT.